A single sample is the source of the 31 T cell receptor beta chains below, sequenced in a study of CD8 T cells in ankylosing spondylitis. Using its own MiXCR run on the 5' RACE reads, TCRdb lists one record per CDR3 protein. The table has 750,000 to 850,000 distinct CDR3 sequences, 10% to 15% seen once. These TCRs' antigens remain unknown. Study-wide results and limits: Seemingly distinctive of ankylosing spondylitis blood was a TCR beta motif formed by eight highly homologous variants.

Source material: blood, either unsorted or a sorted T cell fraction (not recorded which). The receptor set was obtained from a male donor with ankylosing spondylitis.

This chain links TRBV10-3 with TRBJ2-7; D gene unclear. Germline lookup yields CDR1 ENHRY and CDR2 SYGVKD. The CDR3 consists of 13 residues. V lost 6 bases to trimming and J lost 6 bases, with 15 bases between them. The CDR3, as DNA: TGTGCCATCAGGGGAACCCGGGCTGGCGAGCAGTACTTC. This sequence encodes CAIRGTRAGEQYF.

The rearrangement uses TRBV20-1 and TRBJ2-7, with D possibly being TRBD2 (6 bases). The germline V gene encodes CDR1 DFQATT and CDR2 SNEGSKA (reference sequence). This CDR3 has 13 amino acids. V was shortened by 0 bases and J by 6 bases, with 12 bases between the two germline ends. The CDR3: CSARDIRGSEQYF. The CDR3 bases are TGCAGTGCTAGAGATATCCGGGGGTCCGAGCAGTACTTC.

The CDR3 DNA reads as TGCGCCAGCAGCTACGGTAACGGGGGATTGGACGAGCAGTACTTC. Residues: CASSYGNGGLDEQYF. This sequence joins TRBV5-1 and TRBJ2-7; tentatively, D is TRBD2 (6 bases). The CDR3 is 15 residues long. Between the trimmed V and J ends, which lost 3 bases and 5 bases, there was a span of 18 bases. Germline lookup yields CDR1 SGHRS and CDR2 YFSETQ.

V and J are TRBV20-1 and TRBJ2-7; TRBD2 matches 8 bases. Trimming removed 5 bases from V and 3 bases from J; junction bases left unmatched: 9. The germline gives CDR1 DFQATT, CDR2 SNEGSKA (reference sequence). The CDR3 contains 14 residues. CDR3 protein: CSAANRREVYEQYF. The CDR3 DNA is TGCAGTGCTGCCAACAGGCGGGAGGTCTACGAGCAGTACTTC.

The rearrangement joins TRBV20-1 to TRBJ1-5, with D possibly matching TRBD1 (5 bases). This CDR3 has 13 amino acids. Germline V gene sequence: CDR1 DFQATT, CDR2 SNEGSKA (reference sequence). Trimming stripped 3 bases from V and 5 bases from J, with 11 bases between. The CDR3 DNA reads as TGCAGTGCTAGGGGGGACGCAGATCAGCCCCAGCATTTT. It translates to CSARGDADQPQHF.

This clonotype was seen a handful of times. This CDR3 reads CASSQDMATYYEQYF. CDR3 DNA sequence: TGTGCCAGCAGCCAAGATATGGCGACCTACTACGAGCAGTACTTC. This chain uses TRBV4-2 with TRBJ2-7; D is undetermined. Germline V gives CDR1 LGHNA, CDR2 YNFKEQ. Trimming left V 0 bases short and J 3 bases short, with 12 bases between. The CDR3 is made up of 15 amino acids.

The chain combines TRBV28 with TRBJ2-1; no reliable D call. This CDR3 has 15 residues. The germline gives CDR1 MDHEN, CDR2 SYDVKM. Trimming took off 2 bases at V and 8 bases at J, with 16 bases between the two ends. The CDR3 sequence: CASSLIPARADEQFF. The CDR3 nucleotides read TGTGCCAGCAGTTTAATCCCTGCGCGAGCCGATGAGCAGTTCTTC.

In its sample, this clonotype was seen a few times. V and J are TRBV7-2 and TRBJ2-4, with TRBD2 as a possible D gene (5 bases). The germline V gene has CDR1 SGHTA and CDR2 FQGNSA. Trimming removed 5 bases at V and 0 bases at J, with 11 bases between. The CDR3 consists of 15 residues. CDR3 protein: CASSAGVVAKNIQYF. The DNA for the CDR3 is TGTGCCAGCAGCGCCGGGGTGGTAGCCAAAAACATTCAGTACTTC.

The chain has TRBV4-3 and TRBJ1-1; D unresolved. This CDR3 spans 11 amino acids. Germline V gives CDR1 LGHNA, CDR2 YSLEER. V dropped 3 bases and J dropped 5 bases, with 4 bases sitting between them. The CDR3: CASSHRTEAFF. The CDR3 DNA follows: TGCGCCAGCAGCCACCGGACTGAAGCTTTCTTT.

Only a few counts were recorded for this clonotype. CDR3 nucleotide sequence: TGCAGTGCAAGGACAGATCCGAACACCGGGGAGCTGTTTTTT. Translated: CSARTDPNTGELFF. The chain carries TRBV20-1 and TRBJ2-2; perhaps TRBD1 as D (6 bases). V was cut by 6 bases and J by 0 bases, with 11 bases left in between. Germline V gene sequence: CDR1 DFQATT, CDR2 SNEGSKA (reference sequence). This CDR3 is 14 amino acids long.

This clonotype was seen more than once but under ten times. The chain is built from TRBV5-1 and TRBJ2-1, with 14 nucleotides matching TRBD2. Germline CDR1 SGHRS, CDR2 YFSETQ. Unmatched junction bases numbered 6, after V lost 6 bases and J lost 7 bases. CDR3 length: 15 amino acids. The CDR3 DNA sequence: TGCGCCAGCACCGGACTAGCGGGAGGAAGGAATGAGCAGTTCTTC. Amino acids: CASTGLAGGRNEQFF.

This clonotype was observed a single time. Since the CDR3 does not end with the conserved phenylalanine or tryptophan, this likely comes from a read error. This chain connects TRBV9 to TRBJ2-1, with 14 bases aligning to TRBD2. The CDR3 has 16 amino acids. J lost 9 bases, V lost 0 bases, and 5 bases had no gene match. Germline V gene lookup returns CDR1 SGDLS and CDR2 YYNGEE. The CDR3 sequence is CASSVGLAGGLSEQFS. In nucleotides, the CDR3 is TGTGCCAGCAGCGTAGGACTAGCGGGGGGGCTGAGTGAGCAGTTCTCC.

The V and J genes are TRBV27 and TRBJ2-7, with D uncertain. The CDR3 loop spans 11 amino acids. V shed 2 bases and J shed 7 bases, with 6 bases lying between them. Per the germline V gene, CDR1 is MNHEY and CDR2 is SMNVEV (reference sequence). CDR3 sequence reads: CASSLHGEQYF. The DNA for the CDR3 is TGTGCCAGCAGTTTACACGGGGAGCAGTACTTC.

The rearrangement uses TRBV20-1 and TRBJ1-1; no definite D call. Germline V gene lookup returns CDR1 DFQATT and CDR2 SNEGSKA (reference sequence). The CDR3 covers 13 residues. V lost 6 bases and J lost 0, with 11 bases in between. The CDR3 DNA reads TGCAGTGCAAACAGCCCCTTGAACACTGAAGCTTTCTTT. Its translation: CSANSPLNTEAFF.

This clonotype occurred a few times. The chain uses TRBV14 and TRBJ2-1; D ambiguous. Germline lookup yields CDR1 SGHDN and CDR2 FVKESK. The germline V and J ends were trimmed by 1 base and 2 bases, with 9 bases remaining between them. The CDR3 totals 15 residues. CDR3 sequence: CASSQGRGPYNEQFF. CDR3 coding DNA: TGTGCCAGCAGCCAAGGGCGCGGTCCCTACAATGAGCAGTTCTTC.

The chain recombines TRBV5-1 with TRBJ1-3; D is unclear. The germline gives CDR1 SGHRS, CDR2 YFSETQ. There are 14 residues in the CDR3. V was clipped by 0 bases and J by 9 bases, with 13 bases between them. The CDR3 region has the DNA TGCGCCAGCAGCTTGGACTCCGGGGATGGCACCATATATTTT. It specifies CASSLDSGDGTIYF.

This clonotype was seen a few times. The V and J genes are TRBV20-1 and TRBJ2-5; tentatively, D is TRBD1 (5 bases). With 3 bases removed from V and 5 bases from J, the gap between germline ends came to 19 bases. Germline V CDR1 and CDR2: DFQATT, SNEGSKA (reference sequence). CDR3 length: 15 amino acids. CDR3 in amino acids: CSARGRRSWAETQYF. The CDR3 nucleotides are TGCAGTGCTAGGGGGCGGCGTTCCTGGGCCGAGACCCAGTACTTC.

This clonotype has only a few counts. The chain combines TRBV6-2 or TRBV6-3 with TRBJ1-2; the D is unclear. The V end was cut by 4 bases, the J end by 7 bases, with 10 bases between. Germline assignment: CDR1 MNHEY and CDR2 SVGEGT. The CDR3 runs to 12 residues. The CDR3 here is CASSSSFVGYTF. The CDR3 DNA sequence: TGTGCCAGCAGTTCTTCTTTTGTTGGCTACACCTTC.

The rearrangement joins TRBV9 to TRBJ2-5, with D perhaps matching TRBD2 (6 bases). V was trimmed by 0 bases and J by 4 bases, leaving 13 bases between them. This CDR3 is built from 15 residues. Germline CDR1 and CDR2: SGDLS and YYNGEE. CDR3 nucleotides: TGTGCCAGCAGCGTAGCTCCCGGGGGAGGAGAGACCCAGTACTTC. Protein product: CASSVAPGGGETQYF. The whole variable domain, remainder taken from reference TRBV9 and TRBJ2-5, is DSGVTQTPKHLITATGQRVTLRCSPRSGDLSVYWYQQSLDQGLQFLIQYYNGEERAKGNILERFSAQQFPDLHSELNLSSLELGDSALYFCASSVAPGGGETQYFGPGTRLLVL.

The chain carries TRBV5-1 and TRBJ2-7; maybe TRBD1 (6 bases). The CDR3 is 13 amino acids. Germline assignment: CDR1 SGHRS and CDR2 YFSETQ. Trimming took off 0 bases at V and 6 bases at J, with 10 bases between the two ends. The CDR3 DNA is TGCGCCAGCAGCTTGGTCGAAGGGGGCGAGCAGTACTTC. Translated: CASSLVEGGEQYF.

This CDR3 reads CSARQDSNTEAFF. The CDR3 coding sequence is TGCAGTGCCAGACAGGACAGTAACACTGAAGCTTTCTTT. The rearrangement uses TRBV20-1 and TRBJ1-1, with a tentative D call TRBD1 (6 bases). The ends were cut back, 6 bases at V and 2 bases at J, with 13 bases in the middle. CDR3 length: 13 amino acids. Germline V gene data show CDR1 as DFQATT and CDR2 as SNEGSKA (reference sequence).

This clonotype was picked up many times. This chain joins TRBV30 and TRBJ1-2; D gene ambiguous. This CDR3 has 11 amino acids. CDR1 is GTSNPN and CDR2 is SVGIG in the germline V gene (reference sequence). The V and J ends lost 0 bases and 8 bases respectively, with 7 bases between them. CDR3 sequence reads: CAWSVAWGYTF. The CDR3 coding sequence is TGTGCCTGGAGTGTTGCCTGGGGCTACACCTTC.

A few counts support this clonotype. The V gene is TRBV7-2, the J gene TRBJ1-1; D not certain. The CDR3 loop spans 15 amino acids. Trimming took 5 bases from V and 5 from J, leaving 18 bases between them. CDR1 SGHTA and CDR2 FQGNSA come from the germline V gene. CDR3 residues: CASSPRASAETEAFF. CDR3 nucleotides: TGTGCCAGCAGCCCGCGTGCCTCGGCGGAAACTGAAGCTTTCTTT.

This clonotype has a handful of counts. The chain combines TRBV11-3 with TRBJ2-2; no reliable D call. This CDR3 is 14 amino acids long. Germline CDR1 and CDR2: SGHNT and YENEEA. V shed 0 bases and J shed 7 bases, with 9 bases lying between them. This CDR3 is CASSLDSSGGELFF. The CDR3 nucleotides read TGTGCCAGCAGCTTAGACAGTTCGGGCGGGGAGCTGTTTTTT.

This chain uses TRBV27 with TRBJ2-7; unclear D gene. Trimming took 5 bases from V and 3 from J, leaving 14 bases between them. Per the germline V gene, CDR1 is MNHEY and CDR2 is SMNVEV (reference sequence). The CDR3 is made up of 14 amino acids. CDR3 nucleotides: TGTGCCAGCAGTCCACGACGACCCAGCTACGAGCAGTACTTC. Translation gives CASSPRRPSYEQYF.

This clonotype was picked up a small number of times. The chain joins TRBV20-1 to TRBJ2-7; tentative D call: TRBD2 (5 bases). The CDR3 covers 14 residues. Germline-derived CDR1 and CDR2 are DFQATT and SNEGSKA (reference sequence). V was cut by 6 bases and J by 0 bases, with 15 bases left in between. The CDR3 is CSALGSLSSYEQYF. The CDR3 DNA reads TGCAGTGCGCTAGGGAGCCTTAGCTCCTACGAGCAGTACTTC.

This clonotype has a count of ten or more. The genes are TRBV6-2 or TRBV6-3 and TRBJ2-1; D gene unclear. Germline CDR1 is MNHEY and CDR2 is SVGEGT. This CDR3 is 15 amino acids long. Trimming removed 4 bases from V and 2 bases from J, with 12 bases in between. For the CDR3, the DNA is TGTGCCAGCAGTTTAAGGATGTTCCCCTACAATGAGCAGTTCTTC. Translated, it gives CASSLRMFPYNEQFF.

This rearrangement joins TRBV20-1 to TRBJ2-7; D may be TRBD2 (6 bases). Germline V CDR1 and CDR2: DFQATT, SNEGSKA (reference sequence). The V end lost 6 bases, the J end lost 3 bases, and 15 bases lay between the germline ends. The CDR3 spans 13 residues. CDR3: CSAPGSGLYEQYF. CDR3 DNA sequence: TGCAGTGCCCCCGGCTCGGGACTCTACGAGCAGTACTTC.

The DNA of the CDR3 is TGTGCCAGCAGCCGATGGGCCAAACAAGAGACCCAGTACTTC. Translated, it gives CASSRWAKQETQYF. The genes are TRBV21-1 and TRBJ2-5; the table's TRBD2 call for D was not verified on the DNA. TRBV21-1 is an annotated pseudogene. The CDR3 contains 14 residues.

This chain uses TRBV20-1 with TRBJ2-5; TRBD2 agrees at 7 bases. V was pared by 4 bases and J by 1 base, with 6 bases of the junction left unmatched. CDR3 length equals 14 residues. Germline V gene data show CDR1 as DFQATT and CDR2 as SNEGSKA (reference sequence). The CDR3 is CSATGTNIQETQYF. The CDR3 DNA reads TGCAGTGCTACCGGGACTAACATCCAAGAGACCCAGTACTTC.

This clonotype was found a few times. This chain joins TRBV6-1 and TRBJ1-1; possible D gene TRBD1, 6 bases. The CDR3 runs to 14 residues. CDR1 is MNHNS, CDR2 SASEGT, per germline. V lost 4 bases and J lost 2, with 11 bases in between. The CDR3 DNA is TGTGCCAGCAGTGGCCAGGGGCTAAACACTGAAGCTTTCTTT. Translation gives CASSGQGLNTEAFF.